This TCR beta chain comes out of a study of cytomegalovirus exposure and HLA in healthy donors. Study findings and constraints: Later genetic work tied a missense DCLRE1C variant to beta-chain V and J trimming.

PCR was performed using 60 Vbeta and 13 Jbeta primers. Per the study methods: Later analysis identified 88 million or so unique TCR beta chains, approximately 10 million shared. Libraries were prepared by immunoSEQ multiplex PCR; TCRdb keeps only in-frame clonotypes and omits some of them. That table is the source of V, J and clone size, and D and trimming were worked out from the DNA. The table lists about 94,000 clones, approximately 77% of them singletons. This CDR3 contains 13 residues. After removal of 7 bases from V and 0 bases from J, the junction contained 3 bases not matched to a gene. Germline V gives CDR1 MDHEN, CDR2 SYDVKM. In the case of this clone: Its antigen is still unknown.

The chain links TRBV28 to TRBJ2-7; 7 nucleotides line up with TRBD1. This TCR was sampled from a man in his thirties or forties in good health and CMV-seronegative. Sequenced: PBMCs. The CDR3 coding sequence is TGTGCCAGCACGCCAGGGGGCTCCTACGAGCAGTACTTC. Its protein is CASTPGGSYEQYF. Variable domain in full (rest from reference TRBV28 and TRBJ2-7): DVKVTQSSRYLVKRTGEKVFLECVQDMDHENMFWYRQDPGLGLRLIYFSYDVKMKEKGDIPEGYSVSREKKERFSLILESASTNQTSMYLCASTPGGSYEQYFGPGTRLTVT.